The 10 T cell receptor beta chains below come from one sample, sequenced in a study of blood T cell repertoires in COVID-19 (TCRdb year 2020). The receptor library was made with the immunoSEQ multiplex PCR assay. TCRdb's version of the immuneACCESS table is confined to in-frame rearrangements and falls short of the full clone set. An unresolved V gene accounts for under half of the shortfall where checked; the remainder is of unknown origin. This sample holds 250,000 to 350,000 clones; approximately 88% were observed only once. More than 1.1% of the sample is in the top ten clones. Sequencing used peripheral blood. The receptor set was obtained from a human donor with COVID-19, enrolled during active disease. The donor label of this sample is uncertain.

The rearrangement links TRBV15 to TRBJ2-3; no clear D. The CDR3 contains 17 residues. Germline values: CDR1 LNHNV, CDR2 YYDKDF (reference sequence). V lost 3 bases, J lost 0 bases, and 16 bases lay in between. In DNA, the CDR3 is TGTGCCACCAGCAGCCCCTCGGTCCTAACTAGCACAGATACGCAGTATTTT. It yields the protein CATSSPSVLTSTDTQYF.

The chain couples TRBV2 to TRBJ2-1; 12 nucleotides agree with TRBD2. V lost 6 bases to trimming and J lost 9 bases; unmatched junction nucleotides: 6. Germline values: CDR1 SNHLY, CDR2 FYNNEI. The CDR3 has 14 residues. CDR3 nucleotide sequence: TGTGCCAGCAGGGGAGCTAGCGGGAGGGGTGAGCAGTTCTTC. It codes for CASRGASGRGEQFF.

The rearrangement joins TRBV30 to TRBJ2-1, with 10 nucleotides matching TRBD2. V lost 6 bases and J lost 3; bases outside the gene matches: 5. This CDR3 contains 14 residues. Germline V gene sequence: CDR1 GTSNPN, CDR2 SVGIG (reference sequence). CDR3 sequence (DNA): TGTGCCTGCAGCGGGAGGGCTCTCTACAATGAGCAGTTCTTC. This gives the protein CACSGRALYNEQFF. Using reference TRBV30 and TRBJ2-1 for the parts outside the CDR3, the full variable domain is SQTIHQWPATLVQPVGSPLSLECTVEGTSNPNLYWYRQAAGRGLQLLFYSVGIGQISSEVPQNLSASRPQDRQFILSSKKLLLSDSGFYLCACSGRALYNEQFFGPGTRLTVL.

The CDR3 here is CASRRTGQGNSPLHF. CDR3 nucleotides: TGTGCCAGTAGGCGTACGGGACAGGGGAATTCACCCCTCCACTTT. This sequence joins TRBV19 and TRBJ1-6, with 10 bases that match TRBD1. The ends lost 6 bases at V and 7 bases at J; junction bases unmatched: 6. Germline assignment: CDR1 LNHDA and CDR2 SQIVND (reference sequence). The CDR3 is 15 amino acids.

This clone appeared a single time. V usage is TRBV10-1 and J usage is TRBJ2-7; 8 bases align to TRBD2. Germline CDR1 reads WNHNN; CDR2 reads SYGVQD (reference sequence). CDR3 length equals 16 residues. With V trimmed by 4 bases and J by 7 bases, 15 bases remained unmatched. The CDR3 DNA reads as TGCGCCAGCAGTGTCGCCCGGGGCGGGAGGACGGAGGAGCAGTACTTC. Amino acids: CASSVARGGRTEEQYF.

The J gene is TRBJ1-5, the V gene TRBV7-9; the match to TRBD1 covers 7 bases. CDR3 length: 16 amino acids. The V gene end was trimmed by 1 base and the J gene end by 4 bases; junction bases not matched to a gene: 7. From germline, CDR1 is SEHNR and CDR2 FQNEAQ (reference sequence). In DNA form, the CDR3 reads TGTGCCAGCAGCTTAGGAATCCCAGGGGGAAATCAGCCCCAGCATTTT. Protein: CASSLGIPGGNQPQHF.

J is TRBJ2-3 and V is TRBV5-1, with a possible D match to TRBD2 (5 bases). This CDR3 region has 15 residues. Germline CDR1 is SGHRS and CDR2 is YFSETQ. Trimming cost V 4 bases and J 0 bases, with 12 bases left between them. CDR3 DNA sequence: TGCGCCAGCAGCCAGACTACGTCTAGCACAGATACGCAGTATTTT. It translates to CASSQTTSSTDTQYF.

This clone was found once. The rearrangement uses TRBV6-4 and TRBJ2-5; perhaps TRBD2 as D (5 bases). The CDR3 has 13 amino acids. Germline V gene data show CDR1 as MRHNA and CDR2 as SNTAGT. V was pared by 6 bases and J by 7 bases, with 15 bases between. CDR3 DNA: TGTGCCAGCAGCCAGGTGGCTGGAGGGACCCAGTACTTC. Its translation: CASSQVAGGTQYF.

V is TRBV19 and J is TRBJ1-4; the D is unclear. CDR1 is LNHDA, CDR2 SQIVND, per germline (reference sequence). V lost 4 bases and J 6 bases, leaving 15 bases between the germline ends. This CDR3 has 15 residues. The DNA for the CDR3 is TGTGCCAGTAGTAGGACCAGCGGAGTTGATGAAAAACTGTTTTTT. It yields the protein CASSRTSGVDEKLFF.

The chain combines TRBV6-5 with TRBJ1-1; 8 bases are shared with TRBD1. Trimming removed 6 bases from V and 0 bases from J; junction bases left unmatched: 3. The germline V gene has CDR1 MNHEY and CDR2 SVGAGI. This CDR3 comprises 14 residues. CDR3 residues: CASSRGLMNTEAFF. In DNA form, the CDR3 reads TGTGCCAGCAGCAGGGGGCTGATGAACACTGAAGCTTTCTTT.